Presented here are 18 T cell receptor beta chains from one specimen sequenced in a study of T cell clones after liver transplantation. The data were produced by immunoSEQ multiplex PCR, yet TCRdb's version contains in-frame clones alone and is incomplete. The repertoire holds 68,000 or so clones, nearly 95% seen once, with roughly 0.9% in the top ten. The sequenced sample was CD4+ T cells from blood, obtained approximately 27 months after liver transplant. The receptor source for this set is a human patient who received a liver transplant. Some T cells may be transferred from the graft donor.

The V and J genes are TRBV5-4 and TRBJ2-7; D is unresolved. CDR1 is SGHNT and CDR2 is YYREEE in the germline V gene (reference sequence). V was pared by 3 bases and J by 7 bases, with 14 bases between. This CDR3 is built from 13 residues. CDR3 in DNA: TGTGCCAGCAGCTCCGAAGTCCTCCGGGAGCAGTACTTC. It yields the protein CASSSEVLREQYF.

This chain uses TRBV2 with TRBJ1-4, with 9 positions matching TRBD1. This CDR3 is built from 14 residues. Trimming cost V 4 bases and J 5 bases; bases outside gene matches: 2. CDR1 is SNHLY, CDR2 FYNNEI, per germline. The CDR3 sequence: CASSAGTGNEKLFF. Here the CDR3 DNA reads TGTGCCAGCAGTGCCGGGACAGGGAATGAAAAACTGTTTTTT.

V is TRBV9 and J is TRBJ1-3; unclear D gene. The CDR3 is 12 residues long. Trimming removed 7 bases at V and 0 bases at J, with 5 bases between. The germline V gene encodes CDR1 SGDLS and CDR2 YYNGEE. CDR3 in amino acids: CASGNSGNTIYF. For the CDR3, the DNA is TGTGCCAGCGGGAACTCTGGAAACACCATATATTTT.

V is TRBV6-1 and J is TRBJ1-2, with D perhaps TRBD1 (5 bases). V gave up 3 bases and J gave up 3 bases, with 5 bases separating them. This CDR3 is 12 amino acids long. From germline, CDR1 is MNHNS and CDR2 SASEGT. CDR3 sequence: CASSEGDYGYTF. The CDR3 DNA reads TGTGCCAGCAGTGAGGGGGACTATGGCTACACCTTC.

V usage is TRBV5-1 and J usage is TRBJ1-6; the D gene is possibly TRBD1 (5 bases). Trimming pared 4 bases from V and 8 bases from J, leaving 13 bases between. Germline CDR1 reads SGHRS; CDR2 reads YFSETQ. CDR3 length: 14 amino acids. CDR3 amino acids: CASSARLGDSPLHF. CDR3 nucleotide sequence: TGCGCCAGCAGCGCACGGTTAGGGGATTCACCCCTCCACTTT.

The rearrangement joins TRBV29-1 to TRBJ1-5; no clear D gene. Trimming cost V 4 bases and J 0 bases, with 10 bases left between them. The CDR3 sequence is 14 residues long. Germline V gene lookup returns CDR1 SQVTM and CDR2 ANQGSEA. The CDR3 reads CSVAQGNSNQPQHF. CDR3 DNA: TGCAGCGTTGCACAAGGGAATAGCAATCAGCCCCAGCATTTT.

J is TRBJ2-2 and V is TRBV7-6, with unresolved D. The CDR3 sequence is 11 residues long. CDR1 and CDR2 (germline): SGHVS, FNYEAQ. Trimming left V 3 bases short and J 5 bases short, with 1 base between. CDR3 amino acids: CASSLTGELFF. CDR3 coding DNA: TGTGCCAGCAGCTTGACCGGGGAGCTGTTTTTT.

The chain combines TRBV18 with TRBJ1-1; TRBD1 is a possible D gene (5 bases). Looked up from germline, CDR1 is KGHSH and CDR2 is LQKENI. V lost 1 base to trimming and J lost 1 base, with 10 bases between them. This CDR3 spans 15 amino acids. CDR3 region: CASSPLGGPNTEAFF. The CDR3 DNA reads TGTGCCAGCTCACCACTGGGGGGACCGAACACTGAAGCTTTCTTT.

The chain uses TRBV2 and TRBJ1-5, with D unclear. The CDR3 runs to 13 residues. CDR1 is SNHLY and CDR2 is FYNNEI in the germline V gene. V lost 6 bases and J lost 0, with 6 bases in between. The CDR3 DNA is TGTGCCAGCAGGCCCAATAGCAATCAGCCCCAGCATTTT. Translating it yields CASRPNSNQPQHF.

The chain employs TRBV7-2 and TRBJ2-1; D is possibly TRBD1 or TRBD2 (6 bases each). Germline V gives CDR1 SGHTA, CDR2 FQGNSA. The CDR3 is made up of 17 amino acids. Trimming stripped 2 bases from V and 6 bases from J, with 20 bases between. The CDR3: CASSLTGASRFSNEQFF. The DNA for the CDR3 is TGTGCCAGCAGCTTAACGGGGGCTAGTAGATTCTCCAATGAGCAGTTCTTC.

CDR3 coding DNA: TGTGCCAGCAGGCTCGGGGACAGGGGTTACGAGCAGTACTTC. Residues: CASRLGDRGYEQYF. The V call is TRBV6-5, the J call TRBJ2-7; the match to TRBD1 covers 10 bases. The CDR3 loop spans 14 amino acids. V shed 6 bases, J shed 4 bases, and the junction held 6 bases outside the gene matches. In germline, CDR1 is MNHEY, CDR2 SVGAGI.

The rearrangement uses TRBV28 and TRBJ2-7; possibly TRBD1 for D (5 bases). Trimming left V 3 bases short and J 3 bases short, with 12 bases between. Germline V lookup: CDR1 MDHEN, CDR2 SYDVKM. The CDR3 runs to 14 residues. The CDR3, as DNA: TGTGCCAGCAGTTTTTCAGGGATGTTCTACGAGCAGTACTTC. Translating gives CASSFSGMFYEQYF.

Only one count was recorded for this clone. The chain is built from TRBV19 and TRBJ1-2; D unclear. The germline V and J ends were trimmed by 9 bases and 4 bases, with 15 bases remaining between them. This CDR3 has 13 amino acids. In germline, CDR1 is LNHDA, CDR2 SQIVND (reference sequence). The CDR3 bases are TGTGCCAGCTCCGACCGAGCCGGCTATGGCTACACCTTC. Translated: CASSDRAGYGYTF.

The gene calls are TRBV7-8 and TRBJ1-5; D gene uncertain. The germline gives CDR1 SGHVS, CDR2 FQNEAQ. V lost 5 bases, J lost 4 bases, and 21 bases lay in between. The CDR3 has 17 amino acids. This CDR3 reads CASSPVDLRELNQPQHF. The CDR3 nucleotides read TGTGCCAGCAGCCCCGTGGACCTCCGAGAACTAAATCAGCCCCAGCATTTT. Supplemented by reference TRBV7-8 and TRBJ1-5, the full variable domain reads GAGVSQSPRYKVAKRGQDVALRCDPISGHVSLFWYQQALGQGPEFLTYFQNEAQLDKSGLPSDRFFAERPEGSVSTLKIQRTQQEDSAVYLCASSPVDLRELNQPQHFGDGTRLSIL.

The rearrangement links TRBV2 to TRBJ2-5, with D unresolved. V shed 7 bases and J shed 1 base, with 4 bases lying between them. CDR1 SNHLY and CDR2 FYNNEI come from the germline V gene. CDR3 size: 11 residues. This CDR3 reads CASTPQETQYF. DNA of the CDR3: TGTGCCAGCACCCCCCAAGAGACCCAGTACTTC. Supplemented by reference TRBV2 and TRBJ2-5, the full variable domain reads EPEVTQTPSHQVTQMGQEVILRCVPISNHLYFYWYRQILGQKVEFLVSFYNNEISEKSEIFDDQFSVERPDGSNFTLKIRSTKLEDSAMYFCASTPQETQYFGPGTRLLVL.

In its sample, this clone was seen once. The genes are TRBV19 and TRBJ1-4, with D unclear. V was pared by 5 bases and J by 4 bases, with 14 bases between. The CDR3 is 15 amino acids. In germline, CDR1 is LNHDA, CDR2 SQIVND (reference sequence). CDR3 region: CASSYSDGVNEKLFF. The CDR3 bases are TGTGCCAGTAGTTACTCTGACGGAGTTAATGAAAAACTGTTTTTT.

This chain links TRBV2 with TRBJ1-4, with D possibly being TRBD1 (6 bases). Germline V gene lookup returns CDR1 SNHLY and CDR2 FYNNEI. This CDR3 region has 14 residues. Trimming shortened V by 6 bases and J by 4 bases, and 12 bases separated the two germline ends. CDR3 loop: CASSAGVGNEKLFF. CDR3 DNA sequence: TGTGCCAGCAGCGCAGGGGTGGGTAATGAAAAACTGTTTTTT.

This sequence joins TRBV18 and TRBJ1-1; TRBD1 matches 7 bases. Germline CDR1 and CDR2: KGHSH and LQKENI. The CDR3 runs 16 residues. Unmatched junction bases numbered 9, after V lost 1 base and J lost 4 bases. For the CDR3, the DNA is TGTGCCAGCTCACCACGTCGACAGGGTGGTGGCACTGAAGCTTTCTTT. Translation: CASSPRRQGGGTEAFF.